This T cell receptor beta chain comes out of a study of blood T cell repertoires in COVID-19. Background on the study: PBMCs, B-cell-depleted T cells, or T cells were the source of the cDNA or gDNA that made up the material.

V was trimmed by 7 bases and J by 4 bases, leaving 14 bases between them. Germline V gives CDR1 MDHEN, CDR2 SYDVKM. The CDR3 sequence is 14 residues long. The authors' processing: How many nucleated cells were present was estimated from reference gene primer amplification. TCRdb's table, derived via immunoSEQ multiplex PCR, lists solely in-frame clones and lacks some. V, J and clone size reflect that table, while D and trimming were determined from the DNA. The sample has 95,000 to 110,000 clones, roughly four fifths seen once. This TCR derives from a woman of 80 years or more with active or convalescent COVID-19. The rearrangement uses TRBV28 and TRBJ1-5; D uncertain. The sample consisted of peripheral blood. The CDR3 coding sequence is TGTGCCAGCACCCCAGTGGTGCTGAATCAGCCCCAGCATTTT. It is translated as CASTPVVLNQPQHF.